The clone carrying this T cell receptor beta chain has a single count. What it binds is unknown. This entry is derived from a study of cytomegalovirus exposure and HLA in healthy donors. Study-level findings and limits: Trimming of TCR beta V- and J-genes showed a link, identified in a later analysis, to a missense DCLRE1C variant. Despite most TCR sequences being rare, some public TCRs occurred in many donors. HLA alleles showed associations with 16,951 TCR beta sequences in a later analysis, at a 0.05 false discovery rate. A few of the chains that were CMV-associated were confirmed in vitro to be specific for CMV antigens.

It was with 60 Vbeta and 13 Jbeta primers that the PCR ran. Produced via immunoSEQ multiplex PCR; TCRdb's table is partial and in-frame only. The sample lists around 170,000 clones; around 77% were seen once. The V gene end was trimmed by 9 bases and the J gene end by 0 bases; junction bases not matched to a gene: 5. The germline V gene has CDR1 ENHRY and CDR2 SYGVKD. The CDR3 length is 14 residues. The origin of this receptor is a man in his 60s in good health and CMV-seronegative. The sequenced material came from PBMCs. The J gene is TRBJ2-1, the V gene TRBV10-3; 7 nucleotides align to TRBD2. The CDR3 here is CAISGGSSYNEQFF. The CDR3 bases are TGTGCCATATCTGGCGGGAGCTCCTACAATGAGCAGTTCTTC.